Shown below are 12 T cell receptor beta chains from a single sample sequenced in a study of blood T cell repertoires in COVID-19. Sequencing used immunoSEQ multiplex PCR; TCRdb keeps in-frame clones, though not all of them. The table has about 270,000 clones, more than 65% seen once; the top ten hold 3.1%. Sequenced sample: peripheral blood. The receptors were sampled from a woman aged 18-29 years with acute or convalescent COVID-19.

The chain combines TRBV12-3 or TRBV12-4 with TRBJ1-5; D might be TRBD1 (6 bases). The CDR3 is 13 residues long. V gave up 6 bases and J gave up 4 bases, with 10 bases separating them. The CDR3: CASSRQVNQPQHF. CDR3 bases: TGTGCCAGCAGCCGACAGGTAAATCAGCCCCAGCATTTT.

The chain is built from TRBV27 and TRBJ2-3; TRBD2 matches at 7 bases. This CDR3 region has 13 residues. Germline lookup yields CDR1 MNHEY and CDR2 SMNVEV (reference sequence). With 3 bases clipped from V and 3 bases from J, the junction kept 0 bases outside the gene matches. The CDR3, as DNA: TGTGCCAGCAGTTTGGGGGGGACAGATACGCAGTATTTT. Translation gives CASSLGGTDTQYF.

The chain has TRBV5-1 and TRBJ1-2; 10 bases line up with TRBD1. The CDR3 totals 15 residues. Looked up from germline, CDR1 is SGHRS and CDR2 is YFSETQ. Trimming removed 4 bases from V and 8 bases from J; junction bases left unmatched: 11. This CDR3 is CASSPGDRGTGGYTF. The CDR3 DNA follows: TGCGCCAGCAGCCCCGGGGACAGGGGAACAGGGGGCTACACCTTC.

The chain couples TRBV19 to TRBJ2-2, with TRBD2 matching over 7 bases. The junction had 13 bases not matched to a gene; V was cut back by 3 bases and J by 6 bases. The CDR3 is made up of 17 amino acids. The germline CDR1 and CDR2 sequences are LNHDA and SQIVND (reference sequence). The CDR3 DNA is TGTGCCAGTAGTATGCCTGGCGGACTAGTCTCGTCCGGGGAGCTGTTTTTT. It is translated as CASSMPGGLVSSGELFF.

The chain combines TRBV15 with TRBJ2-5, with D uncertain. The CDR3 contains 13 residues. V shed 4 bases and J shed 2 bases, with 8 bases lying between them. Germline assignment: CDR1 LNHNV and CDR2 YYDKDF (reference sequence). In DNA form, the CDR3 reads TGTGCCACCAGCACGACACCTCAAGAGACCCAGTACTTC. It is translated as CATSTTPQETQYF.

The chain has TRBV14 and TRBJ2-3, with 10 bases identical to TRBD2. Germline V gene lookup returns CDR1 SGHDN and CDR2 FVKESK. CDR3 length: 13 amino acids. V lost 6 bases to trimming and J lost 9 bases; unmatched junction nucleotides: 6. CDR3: CASSPGLAYTQYF. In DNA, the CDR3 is TGTGCCAGCAGTCCGGGACTAGCGTACACGCAGTATTTT.

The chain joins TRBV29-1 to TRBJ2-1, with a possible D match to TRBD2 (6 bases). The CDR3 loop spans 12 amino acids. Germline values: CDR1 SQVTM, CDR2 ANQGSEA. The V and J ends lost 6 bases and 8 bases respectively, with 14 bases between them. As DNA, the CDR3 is TGCAGCGTCAGACGACCGGGAGATGAGCAGTTCTTC. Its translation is CSVRRPGDEQFF.

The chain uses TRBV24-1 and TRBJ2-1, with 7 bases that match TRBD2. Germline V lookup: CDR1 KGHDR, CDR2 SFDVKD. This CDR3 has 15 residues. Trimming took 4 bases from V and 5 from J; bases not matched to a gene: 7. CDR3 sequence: CATSDGEAGDNEQFF. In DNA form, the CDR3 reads TGTGCCACCAGTGACGGTGAGGCGGGGGACAATGAGCAGTTCTTC.

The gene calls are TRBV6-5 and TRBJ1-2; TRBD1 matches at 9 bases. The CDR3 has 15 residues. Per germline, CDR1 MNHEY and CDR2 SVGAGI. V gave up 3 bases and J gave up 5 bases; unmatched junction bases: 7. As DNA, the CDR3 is TGTGCCAGCAGTTATTTCGAGACAGGGGGATATGGCTACACCTTC. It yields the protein CASSYFETGGYGYTF.

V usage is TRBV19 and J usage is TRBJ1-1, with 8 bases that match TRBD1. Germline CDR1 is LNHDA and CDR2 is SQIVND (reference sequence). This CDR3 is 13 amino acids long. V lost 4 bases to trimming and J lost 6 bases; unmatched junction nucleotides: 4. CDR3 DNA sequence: TGTGCCAGTAGTAGAGACAGGGGACCTGAAGCTTTCTTT. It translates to CASSRDRGPEAFF.

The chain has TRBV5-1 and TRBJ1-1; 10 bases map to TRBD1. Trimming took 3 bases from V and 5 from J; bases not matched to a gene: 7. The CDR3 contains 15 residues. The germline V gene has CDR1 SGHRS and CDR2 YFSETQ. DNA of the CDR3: TGCGCCAGCAGCTGGGGGACAGGGGTAACGACTGAAGCTTTCTTT. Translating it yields CASSWGTGVTTEAFF.

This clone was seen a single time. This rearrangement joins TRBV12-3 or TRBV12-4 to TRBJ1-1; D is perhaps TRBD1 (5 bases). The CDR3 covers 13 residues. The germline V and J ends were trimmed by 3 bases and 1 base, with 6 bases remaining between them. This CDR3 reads CASSFRENTEAFF. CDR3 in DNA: TGTGCCAGCAGTTTCAGGGAGAACACTGAAGCTTTCTTT.